The 29 T cell receptor beta chains below all came from one sample that was sequenced in a study of cytomegalovirus exposure and HLA in healthy donors. Primers for the PCR totalled 60 Vbeta and 13 Jbeta. Libraries were prepared by immunoSEQ multiplex PCR; TCRdb keeps only in-frame clonotypes and omits some of them. The data hold about 140,000 clones, with around 73% observed a single time. The specimen was PBMCs. The receptors were gathered from a female donor in good health and CMV-seronegative.

The chain joins TRBV6-1 to TRBJ2-7, with D possibly being TRBD2 (5 bases). The germline V and J ends were trimmed by 1 base and 1 base, with 8 bases remaining between them. Germline V gene lookup returns CDR1 MNHNS and CDR2 SASEGT. CDR3 length: 14 amino acids. CDR3 region: CASSEGGASYEQYF. CDR3 DNA sequence: TGTGCCAGCAGTGAAGGGGGAGCATCCTACGAGCAGTACTTC.

The chain has TRBV10-3 and TRBJ2-2; D ambiguous. CDR1 and CDR2 (germline): ENHRY, SYGVKD. V lost 5 bases and J lost 8, with 12 bases in between. This CDR3 has 13 residues. The CDR3 nucleotides read TGTGCCATCAGTCTCGGAGCAGCGGGGGAGCTGTTTTTT. Protein sequence: CAISLGAAGELFF.

The chain employs TRBV14 and TRBJ2-1; 9 nucleotides align to TRBD1. Per germline, CDR1 SGHDN and CDR2 FVKESK. Germline trimming cut 1 base from V and 8 bases from J; bases unmatched to any gene: 15. The CDR3 sequence is 18 residues long. Written as DNA, the CDR3 is TGTGCCAGCAGCCAAGTCCGGGGACAGGGAGGGAATTATGATGAGCAGTTCTTC. Its protein is CASSQVRGQGGNYDEQFF.

V gene TRBV9 combines with J gene TRBJ2-7, with 8 bases fitting TRBD1. In germline, CDR1 is SGDLS, CDR2 YYNGEE. V lost 4 bases and J lost 4; bases outside the gene matches: 7. The CDR3 contains 14 residues. The CDR3, as DNA: TGTGCCAGCAGCACACAGGGGGAAGATTACGAGCAGTACTTC. This gives the protein CASSTQGEDYEQYF. Full variable domain (remainder filled in from reference TRBV9 and TRBJ2-7): DSGVTQTPKHLITATGQRVTLRCSPRSGDLSVYWYQQSLDQGLQFLIQYYNGEERAKGNILERFSAQQFPDLHSELNLSSLELGDSALYFCASSTQGEDYEQYFGPGTRLTVT.

This clone was seen a handful of times. The CDR3 DNA reads as TGTGCCAGCATCCTTCGCGGGGGCTACGGGGAGCTGTTTTTT. Translated, it gives CASILRGGYGELFF. The chain has TRBV5-8 and TRBJ2-2; TRBD2 is a possible D gene (7 bases). Germline V lookup: CDR1 SGHTS, CDR2 YDEGEE. The CDR3 runs to 14 residues. Trimming took 6 bases from V and 7 from J, leaving 16 bases between them.

The CDR3 sequence: CASSQGWRERGIETQYF. Written as DNA, the CDR3 is TGTGCCAGCAGCCAAGGCTGGCGGGAGAGAGGTATAGAGACCCAGTACTTC. The chain has TRBV4-2 and TRBJ2-5, with 7 bases aligning to TRBD2. The germline CDR1 and CDR2 sequences are LGHNA and YNFKEQ. The CDR3 extends over 17 amino acids. J was trimmed by 4 bases and V by 1 base; bases with no gene match: 12.

The V call is TRBV27, the J call TRBJ2-7; 7 positions agree with TRBD1. The J segment lost 2 bases and the V segment lost 3 bases, leaving 10 bases of the junction unmatched. The CDR3 runs 16 residues. Germline CDR1 and CDR2: MNHEY and SMNVEV (reference sequence). As DNA, the CDR3 is TGTGCCAGCAGTTTCCAAGCAGGGGGTAGCACCTACGAGCAGTACTTC. Its protein is CASSFQAGGSTYEQYF.

This clone was detected once. This chain uses TRBV12-5 with TRBJ1-6; 8 bases are shared with TRBD1. With V trimmed by 8 bases and J by 9 bases, 9 bases remained unmatched. The CDR3 is 14 residues long. Germline loops: CDR1 LGHNT, CDR2 FRNRAP. The CDR3 nucleotides read TGTGCTAGTCAGGGGGCAGGGTCGAGTTCACCCCTCCACTTT. Its protein is CASQGAGSSSPLHF.

The rearrangement uses TRBV11-1 and TRBJ1-1; D is undetermined. CDR1 and CDR2 (germline): SGHAT, FQDESV (reference sequence). The CDR3 contains 16 residues. Deletions cut 5 bases from V and 1 base from J, with 17 bases between. The CDR3 DNA is TGTGCCAGCAGCGCCCAACCGGGAGGCCAGAACACTGAAGCTTTCTTT. Its translation: CASSAQPGGQNTEAFF. The entire variable domain, with the rest obtained from reference TRBV11-1 and TRBJ1-1, is as follows: EAEVAQSPRYKITEKSQAVAFWCDPISGHATLYWYRQILGQGPELLVQFQDESVVDDSQLPKDRFSAERLKGVDSTLKIQPAELGDSAMYLCASSAQPGGQNTEAFFGQGTRLTVV.

This chain connects TRBV5-5 to TRBJ1-3; 7 nucleotides agree with TRBD1. The CDR3 runs 15 residues. After removal of 5 bases from V and 1 base from J, the junction contained 6 bases not matched to a gene. Germline values: CDR1 SGHKS, CDR2 YYEKEE (reference sequence). The CDR3 region has the DNA TGTGCCAGCAGAGAGGGGACAGCGTCTGGAAACACCATATATTTT. This translates into CASREGTASGNTIYF.

A few counts support this clone. This chain links TRBV25-1 with TRBJ1-4, with TRBD1 identical over 7 bases. V shed 1 base, J shed 6 bases, and the junction held 11 bases outside the gene matches. The CDR3 length is 17 residues. The germline CDR1 and CDR2 sequences are MGHDK and SYGVNS. DNA for the CDR3: TGTGCCAGCAGTGAATCGGAGAAGGGACAGAGGTATGAAAAACTGTTTTTT. It translates to CASSESEKGQRYEKLFF. Supplemented by reference TRBV25-1 and TRBJ1-4, the full variable domain reads EADIYQTPRYLVIGTGKKITLECSQTMGHDKMYWYQQDPGMELHLIHYSYGVNSTEKGDLSSESTVSRIRTEHFPLTLESARPSHTSQYLCASSESEKGQRYEKLFFGSGTQLSVL.

The table lists this clone with a few counts. The chain couples TRBV13 to TRBJ2-3; D perhaps matches TRBD2 (6 bases). The germline V gene has CDR1 PRHDT and CDR2 FYEKMQ (reference sequence). This CDR3 is built from 14 residues. V was pared by 6 bases and J by 3 bases, with 13 bases between. The CDR3 DNA follows: TGTGCCAGCAGTGGGGGTCGGGGGACAGATACGCAGTATTTT. This translates into CASSGGRGTDTQYF.

The chain employs TRBV12-5 and TRBJ2-1, with 8 nucleotides matching TRBD2. Germline lookup yields CDR1 LGHNT and CDR2 FRNRAP. CDR3 length: 18 residues. J gave up 1 base and V 0 bases, and 8 bases lay outside the gene matches. CDR3 amino acids: CASGLVAGVVSSYNEQFF. CDR3 sequence (DNA): TGTGCTAGTGGTTTGGTAGCGGGAGTAGTTTCGTCCTACAATGAGCAGTTCTTC.

V gene TRBV18 combines with J gene TRBJ2-3; 9 nucleotides line up with TRBD1. V lost 0 bases and J lost 0; bases outside the gene matches: 7. The CDR3 is 18 amino acids. CDR1 KGHSH and CDR2 LQKENI come from the germline V gene. DNA of the CDR3: TGTGCCAGCTCACCACCGGGGACAGGGAAAAGAAGCACAGATACGCAGTATTTT. This codes for CASSPPGTGKRSTDTQYF.

The V gene is TRBV7-6, the J gene TRBJ1-2; 7 bases line up with TRBD1. The germline CDR1 and CDR2 sequences are SGHVS and FNYEAQ. The J segment lost 7 bases and the V segment lost 5 bases, leaving 10 bases of the junction unmatched. The CDR3 is made up of 14 amino acids. In nucleotides, the CDR3 is TGTGCCAGCAGCGTACAGGGGCCCCTTTTTGGCTACACCTTC. Translated: CASSVQGPLFGYTF.

The chain joins TRBV4-1 to TRBJ2-3; tentative D call: TRBD2 (5 bases). Trimming removed 7 bases from V and 2 bases from J, with 10 bases in between. This CDR3 has 13 residues. Germline V gives CDR1 MGHRA, CDR2 YSYEKL. CDR3: CASTERDTDTQYF. The CDR3 DNA reads as TGCGCCAGCACCGAGAGGGACACAGATACGCAGTATTTT.

CDR3 sequence: CASSFGPSGRNEQYF. CDR3 in DNA: TGTGCCAGCAGTTTTGGCCCTAGCGGGAGAAACGAGCAGTACTTC. The chain employs TRBV27 and TRBJ2-5; TRBD2 matches at 10 bases. The J call may be wrong; the DNA end is better matched by TRBJ2-7. Per germline, CDR1 MNHEY and CDR2 SMNVEV (reference sequence). The CDR3 loop spans 15 amino acids.

The chain has TRBV6-1 and TRBJ2-5, with 8 bases aligning to TRBD1. J was trimmed by 11 bases and V by 4 bases; bases with no gene match: 12. The CDR3 consists of 14 residues. The germline V gene encodes CDR1 MNHNS and CDR2 SASEGT. CDR3 amino acids: CASSAGQGMREQYF. The DNA for the CDR3 is TGTGCCAGCAGTGCCGGACAGGGAATGAGGGAGCAGTACTTC.

The V call is TRBV7-3, the J call TRBJ2-1; perhaps TRBD1 as D (6 bases). Germline loops: CDR1 SGHTA, CDR2 FQGTGA. Trimming cost V 5 bases and J 4 bases, with 21 bases left between them. The CDR3 spans 17 residues. DNA of the CDR3: TGTGCCAGCAGCCCACCGGGCGAAACAGGGTTGTACAATGAGCAGTTCTTC. This encodes CASSPPGETGLYNEQFF.

This clone has just a few counts. CDR3 sequence (DNA): TGTGCCAGCAGTGAGCAGGGGGATAACTATGGCTACACCTTC. Translation gives CASSEQGDNYGYTF. This rearrangement joins TRBV6-1 to TRBJ1-2, with TRBD1 identical over 7 bases. The CDR3 length is 14 residues. V was pared by 3 bases and J by 1 base, with 2 bases of the junction left unmatched. Germline assignment: CDR1 MNHNS and CDR2 SASEGT.

The chain carries TRBV7-6 and TRBJ2-7; 8 bases are a match to TRBD2. The V and J ends lost 1 base and 5 bases, in that order; junction bases with no gene match: 7. Germline values: CDR1 SGHVS, CDR2 FNYEAQ. The CDR3 totals 15 residues. CDR3 DNA sequence: TGTGCCAGCAGCTTAGGAGGGGAGCGGGGGAACGAGCAGTACTTC. As protein: CASSLGGERGNEQYF.

The chain couples TRBV9 to TRBJ2-7; the D gene is possibly TRBD2 (5 bases). This CDR3 is built from 14 residues. The germline gives CDR1 SGDLS, CDR2 YYNGEE. Trimming stripped 0 bases from V and 7 bases from J, with 14 bases between. The CDR3 sequence: CASSVGNPPGEQYF. CDR3 nucleotides: TGTGCCAGCAGCGTAGGCAATCCCCCGGGGGAGCAGTACTTC.

The CDR3 loop reads CASSRTGEGYGYTF. CDR3 coding DNA: TGTGCCAGTAGCAGGACAGGGGAAGGCTATGGCTACACCTTC. V usage is TRBV19 and J usage is TRBJ1-2; 9 nucleotides line up with TRBD1. Germline V gene lookup returns CDR1 LNHDA and CDR2 SQIVND (reference sequence). Trimming took 6 bases from V and 4 from J; bases not matched to a gene: 6. The CDR3 length is 14 residues. The full variable domain, in which reference TRBV19 and TRBJ1-2 provide the parts outside the CDR3, is DGGITQSPKYLFRKEGQNVTLSCEQNLNHDAMYWYRQDPGQGLRLIYYSQIVNDFQKGDIAEGYSVSREKKESFPLTVTSAQKNPTAFYLCASSRTGEGYGYTFGSGTRLTVV.

J is TRBJ1-2 and V is TRBV5-6, with D possibly TRBD1 on 5 matching bases. The V gene lost 4 bases and the J gene lost 4 bases, with 14 bases spanning the gap. The germline CDR1 and CDR2 sequences are SGHDT and YYEEEE. The length of the CDR3 is 14 residues. Here the CDR3 reads CASSRVGGSYGYTF. CDR3 nucleotide sequence: TGTGCCAGCAGCAGGGTGGGGGGTTCCTATGGCTACACCTTC.

This clone has only a few counts. The chain combines TRBV15 with TRBJ2-5; possibly TRBD2 for D (5 bases). The J call may be faulty, since TRBJ2-7 better matches the DNA end. Per the germline V gene, CDR1 is LNHNV and CDR2 is YYDKDF (reference sequence). The CDR3 is 14 residues long. CDR3 sequence: CATSRELGGYEQYF. For the CDR3, the DNA is TGTGCCACCAGCAGAGAGTTAGGAGGTTACGAGCAGTACTTC.

The chain carries TRBV2 and TRBJ1-4; 7 bases are a match to TRBD1. Germline V lookup: CDR1 SNHLY, CDR2 FYNNEI. The CDR3 spans 15 residues. The junction had 7 bases not matched to a gene; V was cut back by 1 base and J by 8 bases. CDR3 DNA sequence: TGTGCCAGCAGTGAAGACCAGGGGGTCGGGGAAAAACTGTTTTTT. Amino acid sequence: CASSEDQGVGEKLFF.

This chain connects TRBV5-1 to TRBJ2-7; 8 bases agree with TRBD1. Germline V CDR1 and CDR2: SGHRS, YFSETQ. The CDR3 has 15 amino acids. J was trimmed by 3 bases and V by 4 bases; bases with no gene match: 9. CDR3 protein: CASSPGQGDLYEQYF. The DNA for the CDR3 is TGCGCCAGCAGCCCCGGACAGGGCGACCTCTACGAGCAGTACTTC.

The CDR3 loop is CASSSSTVNTEAFF. DNA of the CDR3: TGCGCCAGCAGCTCCTCTACAGTGAACACTGAAGCTTTCTTT. The chain carries TRBV5-1 and TRBJ1-1, with D unclear. The CDR3 runs 14 residues. V was trimmed by 3 bases and J by 0 bases, leaving 9 bases between them. The germline CDR1 and CDR2 sequences are SGHRS and YFSETQ.

Details on this clone: This CDR3 is also generated by other DNA sequences in the sample. V usage is TRBV5-1 and J usage is TRBJ2-3; 7 bases are a match to TRBD2. V shed 2 bases, J shed 1 base, and the junction held 4 bases outside the gene matches. Per the germline V gene, CDR1 is SGHRS and CDR2 is YFSETQ. The CDR3 extends over 15 amino acids. In nucleotides, the CDR3 is TGCGCCAGCAGCTTACGGGGGGTCGGCACAGATACGCAGTATTTT. Encoded protein: CASSLRGVGTDTQYF.